In its sample, the clone carrying this TCR beta chain was seen many times. CDR3 regions were amplified by Arm-PCR using iRepertoire HTBI primers to build TCR beta libraries. One entry per CDR3 protein, called by TCRdb with MiXCR from the multiplex PCR reads. The sample carries around 400,000 distinct CDR3 sequences, 12% recorded once. Time point of the sample: newly diagnosed GD, antithyroid drugs for less than 3 months. Extracted RNA from PBMCs served as the source of the TCR library. The CDR3 is made up of 20 amino acids. The ends were cut back, 0 bases at V and 7 bases at J, with 30 bases in the middle. Germline assignment: CDR1 MNHEY and CDR2 SVGAGI. These data originate in a study of regulatory T cells in long-lasting Graves disease. In addition, the sample was reused for a study of T cells in Graves' hyperthyroidism and ophthalmopathy.

The TCR sequence derives from a woman under 30 with Graves disease. Sequencing used peripheral blood mononuclear cells (PBMCs), obtained at new diagnosis, from a patient treated with antithyroid drugs. The genes are TRBV6-5 and TRBJ1-2; D remains unclear. CDR3 coding DNA: TGTGCCAGCAGTTACTCGACCCAGTGGGAGCGTCAGGCCTCACTGACTGGCTACACCTTC. Residues: CASSYSTQWERQASLTGYTF.